The 8 T cell receptor beta chains listed next were all sequenced from one sample in a study of blood T cell repertoires in COVID-19. Clones were sequenced by immunoSEQ multiplex PCR, and TCRdb holds only the in-frame ones, with some missing. The data hold under 250,000 clones, with approximately 82% observed a single time. Sequencing was carried out using peripheral blood. These TCRs come from a man aged 45-65 years with active or convalescent COVID-19.

The chain links TRBV11-1 to TRBJ2-2; 7 bases are a match to TRBD1. The CDR3 is 15 residues long. Germline lookup yields CDR1 SGHAT and CDR2 FQDESV (reference sequence). The trim removed 5 bases at V and 7 bases at J, leaving 10 bases unmatched. The CDR3 DNA reads TGTGCCAGCAGCCGACCGACAGGGCTAAACGGGGAGCTGTTTTTT. Protein: CASSRPTGLNGELFF.

The rearrangement links TRBV24-1 to TRBJ1-5; 7 bases are shared with TRBD1. V dropped 2 bases and J dropped 8; count of bases not matched to a gene: 5. The length of the CDR3 is 14 residues. Germline assignment: CDR1 KGHDR and CDR2 SFDVKD. CDR3 region: CATSDSQGREPQHF. Here the CDR3 DNA reads TGTGCCACCAGTGATTCACAGGGGAGAGAGCCCCAGCATTTT.

The V call is TRBV27, the J call TRBJ2-1, with D perhaps matching TRBD1 (5 bases). Germline CDR1 is MNHEY and CDR2 is SMNVEV (reference sequence). This CDR3 comprises 16 residues. The germline V and J ends were trimmed by 5 bases and 9 bases, with 23 bases remaining between them. The chain's CDR3 is CASSAYRLSLIGEQFF. CDR3 nucleotides: TGTGCCAGCAGTGCCTACAGGTTATCCCTGATCGGTGAGCAGTTCTTC.

The chain has TRBV4-1 and TRBJ1-3, with 9 bases lining up with TRBD1. The CDR3 has 16 amino acids. Germline CDR1 is MGHRA and CDR2 is YSYEKL. Unmatched junction bases numbered 7, after V lost 5 bases and J lost 2 bases. The CDR3 nucleotides read TGCGCCAGCAGCTCCCGACAGGGGGGCGCTGGAAACACCATATATTTT. This translates into CASSSRQGGAGNTIYF.

This CDR3 is CATFRALHF. The CDR3 nucleotides read TGTGCCACCTTCCGGGCCCTCCACTTT. The genes are TRBV24-1 and TRBJ1-6; D unclear. Germline V CDR1 and CDR2: KGHDR, SFDVKD. The CDR3 consists of 9 residues. The V end was cut by 9 bases, the J end by 14 bases, with 7 bases between.

The gene calls are TRBV9 and TRBJ1-2, with unresolved D. Germline V gene sequence: CDR1 SGDLS, CDR2 YYNGEE. The CDR3 contains 13 residues. V dropped 3 bases and J dropped 6 bases, with 12 bases sitting between them. CDR3 in amino acids: CASSAQQADGYTF. In DNA form, the CDR3 reads TGTGCCAGCAGCGCCCAGCAGGCCGATGGCTACACCTTC.

In this sample, this clone turned up once. At the DNA level, this CDR3 is encoded by other sequences in the same sample as well. This chain uses TRBV27 with TRBJ2-7; 7 bases match TRBD1. Trimming removed 6 bases from V and 0 bases from J; junction bases left unmatched: 2. Germline V gene sequence: CDR1 MNHEY, CDR2 SMNVEV (reference sequence). The CDR3 has 13 amino acids. CDR3: CASSRDSSYEQYF. The DNA for the CDR3 is TGTGCCAGCAGCCGGGACAGCTCCTACGAGCAGTACTTC.

This clone has more than one count but fewer than ten. This rearrangement joins TRBV6-6 to TRBJ1-5, with 7 nucleotides matching TRBD1. The CDR3 totals 14 residues. Germline V lookup: CDR1 MNHNY, CDR2 SVGAGI (reference sequence). V dropped 6 bases and J dropped 0; count of bases not matched to a gene: 2. The CDR3 bases are TGTGCCAGCAGCCGGGACAGTAGCAATCAGCCCCAGCATTTT. This gives the protein CASSRDSSNQPQHF.